Listed here are 14 T cell receptor beta chains from one sample, sequenced in a study of blood T cell repertoires in COVID-19 (dated by TCRdb to 2019 to 2021). To prepare the library, the immunoSEQ multiplex PCR assay was applied. In TCRdb, the immuneACCESS table is reduced to in-frame sequences with V and J assigned. These tables do not hold every clone; where another copy was compared, an unresolved V gene accounts for under half, and the others remain unexplained. The sample table records 120,000 to 150,000 clones; around 80% of these occur just once. The ten most abundant clones make up roughly 3.4% of the sample. The sequencing sample was made of peripheral blood. The receptors were sampled from a man in his 60s with acute or convalescent COVID-19.

The chain recombines TRBV30 with TRBJ1-1; no clear D gene. CDR3 length: 15 residues. In germline, CDR1 is GTSNPN, CDR2 SVGIG (reference sequence). Trimming removed 2 bases at V and 8 bases at J, with 21 bases between. The CDR3 nucleotides read TGTGCCTGGAGTCCAACAGCTTCCCTCGCGAGAGAAGCTTTCTTT. This translates into CAWSPTASLAREAFF.

The J gene is TRBJ2-7, the V gene TRBV29-1, with D possibly matching TRBD2 (5 bases). CDR3 length equals 13 residues. CDR1 and CDR2 from the germline V gene are SQVTM and ANQGSEA. Trimming took off 5 bases at V and 3 bases at J, with 14 bases between the two ends. CDR3 residues: CSVRGVYNYEQYF. Here the CDR3 DNA reads TGCAGCGTTCGGGGAGTATACAACTACGAGCAGTACTTC.

The J gene is TRBJ2-1, the V gene TRBV5-1, with 9 nucleotides matching TRBD1. The CDR3 consists of 14 residues. The germline V gene has CDR1 SGHRS and CDR2 YFSETQ. The V gene end was trimmed by 0 bases and the J gene end by 10 bases; junction bases not matched to a gene: 5. CDR3 sequence (DNA): TGCGCCAGCAGCTTGGCGGGACAGGGTCGCGAGCAGTTCTTC. Translation gives CASSLAGQGREQFF.

This chain connects TRBV4-3 to TRBJ2-7; 9 nucleotides line up with TRBD2. Germline assignment: CDR1 LGHNA and CDR2 YSLEER. V lost 1 base and J lost 0; bases outside the gene matches: 7. The CDR3 has 17 amino acids. The CDR3 loop reads CASSQGWTSASSYEQYF. For the CDR3, the DNA is TGCGCCAGCAGCCAAGGTTGGACTAGCGCAAGCTCCTACGAGCAGTACTTC.

The chain is built from TRBV29-1 and TRBJ2-7; perhaps TRBD2 as D (6 bases). V lost 5 bases to trimming and J lost 4 bases, with 18 bases between them. The germline gives CDR1 SQVTM, CDR2 ANQGSEA. There are 14 residues in the CDR3. CDR3 residues: CSVTTVAGTYEQYF. In DNA, the CDR3 is TGCAGCGTTACTACAGTTGCAGGGACTTACGAGCAGTACTTC.

This clone was detected once. The chain couples TRBV6-5 to TRBJ2-7; D may be TRBD1 (5 bases). Germline assignment: CDR1 MNHEY and CDR2 SVGAGI. This CDR3 spans 13 amino acids. V lost 6 bases and J 3 bases, leaving 12 bases between the germline ends. The CDR3 spells CASSRQTNYEQYF. In DNA, the CDR3 is TGTGCCAGCAGCCGACAGACCAACTACGAGCAGTACTTC.

The chain is built from TRBV9 and TRBJ1-6; D is ambiguous. Trimming stripped 5 bases from V and 9 bases from J, with 18 bases between. The length of the CDR3 is 15 residues. In germline, CDR1 is SGDLS, CDR2 YYNGEE. The CDR3 DNA sequence: TGTGCCAGCAGGAGTAGCATATCCGAGGGTTCACCCCTCCACTTT. It is translated as CASRSSISEGSPLHF.

The rearrangement joins TRBV5-4 to TRBJ2-7, with D unresolved. CDR1 is SGHNT and CDR2 is YYREEE in the germline V gene (reference sequence). Trimming left V 3 bases short and J 5 bases short, with 15 bases between. This CDR3 has 14 residues. CDR3 sequence reads: CASSSNTAIHEQYF. In DNA, the CDR3 is TGTGCCAGCAGCTCTAATACAGCCATCCACGAGCAGTACTTC.

In its sample, this clone was seen once. The CDR3 DNA follows: TGTGCCAGCAGCCAAGTTGGCAGTCAGCCCCAGCATTTT. It encodes CASSQVGSQPQHF. The V gene is TRBV3-1 (or the pseudogene TRBV3-2), the J gene TRBJ1-5, with no clear D. Per germline, CDR1 LGHDT and CDR2 YNNKEL (reference sequence). The CDR3 loop spans 13 amino acids. Trimming removed 1 base at V and 6 bases at J, with 7 bases between.

The V call is TRBV27, the J call TRBJ1-2; TRBD1 is a possible D gene (6 bases). V lost 4 bases and J lost 4, with 10 bases in between. This CDR3 has 13 residues. Germline V lookup: CDR1 MNHEY, CDR2 SMNVEV (reference sequence). The CDR3 bases are TGTGCCAGCAGTTATACAGGGTCCTATGGCTACACCTTC. This gives the protein CASSYTGSYGYTF.

The gene calls are TRBV4-2 and TRBJ2-1; TRBD1 agrees at 9 bases. The germline gives CDR1 LGHNA, CDR2 YNFKEQ. This CDR3 is built from 16 residues. The junction had 8 bases not matched to a gene; V was cut back by 1 base and J by 7 bases. The CDR3 sequence is CASSQVGGQGLNEQFF. The CDR3 nucleotides are TGTGCCAGCAGCCAAGTGGGGGGACAGGGTTTGAATGAGCAGTTCTTC.

V gene TRBV7-2 combines with J gene TRBJ2-5; 12 bases fit TRBD2. V lost 5 bases to trimming and J lost 4 bases; unmatched junction nucleotides: 8. The CDR3 is made up of 16 amino acids. Germline V lookup: CDR1 SGHTA, CDR2 FQGNSA. The CDR3 bases are TGTGCCAGCAGCCCTCCGACTAGCGGGAGAGTAGAGACCCAGTACTTC. The encoded protein is CASSPPTSGRVETQYF.

This sequence joins TRBV7-9 and TRBJ2-5; 13 nucleotides agree with TRBD2. Germline V lookup: CDR1 SEHNR, CDR2 FQNEAQ (reference sequence). The CDR3 is 16 amino acids. The J segment lost 1 base and the V segment lost 4 bases, leaving 3 bases of the junction unmatched. CDR3 sequence: CASSSGLAGPQETQYF. CDR3 nucleotide sequence: TGTGCCAGCAGCTCGGGACTAGCGGGGCCCCAAGAGACCCAGTACTTC. The whole variable domain, remainder taken from reference TRBV7-9 and TRBJ2-5, is DTGVSQNPRHKITKRGQNVTFRCDPISEHNRLYWYRQTLGQGPEFLTYFQNEAQLEKSRLLSDRFSAERPKGSFSTLEIQRTEQGDSAMYLCASSSGLAGPQETQYFGPGTRLLVL.

This clone was counted only a few times. This chain links TRBV4-2 with TRBJ1-3, with 9 bases fitting TRBD1. The CDR3 length is 15 residues. V lost 1 base and J lost 8; bases outside the gene matches: 6. Germline values: CDR1 LGHNA, CDR2 YNFKEQ. CDR3 sequence reads: CASSQGTGAGDTIYF. In nucleotides, the CDR3 is TGTGCCAGCAGCCAAGGGACAGGGGCCGGAGACACCATATATTTT.